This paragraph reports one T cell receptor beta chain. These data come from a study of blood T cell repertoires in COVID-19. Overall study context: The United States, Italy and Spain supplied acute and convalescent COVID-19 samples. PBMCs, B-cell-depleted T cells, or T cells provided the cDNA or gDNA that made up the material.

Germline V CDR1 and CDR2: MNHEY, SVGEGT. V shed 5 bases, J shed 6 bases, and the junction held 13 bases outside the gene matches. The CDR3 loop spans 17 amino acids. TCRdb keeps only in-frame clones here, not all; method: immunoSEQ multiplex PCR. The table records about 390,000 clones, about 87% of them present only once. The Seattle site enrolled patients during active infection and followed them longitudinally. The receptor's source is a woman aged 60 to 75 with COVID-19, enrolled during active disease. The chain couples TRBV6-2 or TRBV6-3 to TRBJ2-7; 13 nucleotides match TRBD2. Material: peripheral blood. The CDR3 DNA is TGTGCCAGCAGTCCGGTCGGCTACACTAGCGGGGGGGTCGAGCAGTACTTC. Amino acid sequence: CASSPVGYTSGGVEQYF.